This is a list of T cell receptor beta chains from one sample in a study of blood T cell repertoires in COVID-19. Profiled with immunoSEQ multiplex PCR; TCRdb holds only in-frame clones, not every one. The sample yields over 150,000 clones, around 84% seen once. What was sequenced was peripheral blood. The source is a man aged 35 to 55 with acute or convalescent COVID-19. Each CDR3 is given with its conserved first and last residue. The D gene is left open where the match is weak. Not all rows give a size; the values are once, few, many and, for expanded clones, a class.

-	TRBV6-6	TRBJ1-1	-	CASSTGWPLNTEAFF	TGTGCCAGCAGTACAGGGTGGCCTTTGAACACTGAAGCTTTCTTT
-	TRBV28	TRBJ2-3	TRBD1	CASKGAGGRDTQYF	TGTGCCAGCAAAGGGGCAGGGGGTAGGGATACGCAGTATTTT
-	TRBV29-1	TRBJ1-4	-	CSVGGGAGANEKLFF	TGCAGCGTTGGGGGGGGAGCCGGGGCCAATGAAAAACTGTTTTTT
-	TRBV2	TRBJ1-5	-	CASSVGQTSNQPQHF	TGTGCCAGCAGCGTCGGACAGACTAGCAATCAGCCCCAGCATTTT
-	TRBV2	TRBJ1-2	-	CASTATDRTSYNYGYTF	TGTGCCAGCACCGCGACCGACAGAACCTCTTATAACTATGGCTACACCTTC
-	TRBV5-6	TRBJ2-7	-	CASSPSGVTYEQYF	TGTGCCAGCAGCCCGTCGGGGGTTACCTACGAGCAGTACTTC
few	TRBV29-1	TRBJ2-5	-	CSVEDAGQETQYF	TGCAGCGTTGAGGATGCAGGTCAAGAGACCCAGTACTTC
-	TRBV7-9	TRBJ1-1	TRBD1	CASSLWGTGTGTEAFF	TGTGCCAGCAGCTTATGGGGGACCGGGACAGGCACTGAAGCTTTCTTT
-	TRBV7-9	TRBJ1-6	-	CASSSGGDPYNSPLHF	TGTGCCAGCAGTTCGGGGGGGGACCCTTATAATTCACCCCTCCACTTT
once	TRBV6-5	TRBJ1-4	TRBD1	CASRTHGQGGEKLFF	TGTGCCAGCAGAACACATGGACAGGGAGGTGAAAAACTGTTTTTT
-	TRBV30	TRBJ1-2	-	CAWSVLREAGGYTF	TGTGCCTGGAGTGTACTCAGGGAAGCCGGGGGCTACACCTTC
few	TRBV5-1	TRBJ2-3	-	CASSLPGEDTQYF	TGCGCCAGCAGCCTTCCAGGGGAGGATACGCAGTATTTT
-	TRBV28	TRBJ1-2	-	CASSSERQPAGYTF	TGTGCCAGCAGTTCCGAGCGACAGCCGGCTGGCTACACCTTC
-	TRBV12-3/TRBV12-4	TRBJ1-1	-	CASSLGQNTEAFF	TGTGCCAGCAGTTTGGGGCAGAACACTGAAGCTTTCTTT
-	TRBV10-3	TRBJ2-1	-	CAIRPDSRGRNEQFF	TGTGCCATCAGACCTGACTCGCGGGGTAGAAATGAGCAGTTCTTC
-	TRBV28	TRBJ1-1	TRBD1	CASKGATEAFF	TGTGCCAGTAAGGGGGCCACTGAAGCTTTCTTT
-	TRBV29-1	TRBJ2-1	-	CSADIKNEQFF	TGCAGCGCCGACATCAAGAATGAGCAGTTCTTC
-	TRBV2	TRBJ1-1	-	CAGKRTVNTEAFF	TGTGCCGGGAAGCGGACAGTGAACACTGAAGCTTTCTTT
-	TRBV3-1/TRBV3-2	TRBJ2-3	-	CASSHTEGDTQYF	TGTGCCAGCAGCCACACAGAGGGCGATACGCAGTATTTT
-	TRBV3-1/TRBV3-2	TRBJ2-2	TRBD1	CASSQVKGTGGRGEHTGELFF	TGTGCCAGCAGCCAAGTAAAAGGGACAGGGGGGCGTGGTGAACACACCGGGGAGCTGTTTTTT
-	TRBV29-1	TRBJ2-1	TRBD2	CSARGLALGNEQFF	TGCAGCGCCCGGGGACTAGCTTTGGGGAATGAGCAGTTCTTC
-	TRBV11-2	TRBJ1-5	TRBD1	CASSLGTGGQPQHF	TGTGCCAGCAGCCTGGGGACAGGGGGACAGCCCCAGCATTTT
-	TRBV30	TRBJ1-6	-	CAYTTGYDNSPLHF	TGTGCCTACACTACGGGTTACGATAATTCACCCCTCCACTTT
few	TRBV4-1	TRBJ2-7	-	CASSHPNYYEQYF	TGCGCCAGCAGCCATCCTAACTACTACGAGCAGTACTTC
-	TRBV5-1	TRBJ1-1	TRBD1	CASSSRGQGGNAEAFF	TGCGCCAGCAGCTCGAGGGGACAGGGGGGTAATGCTGAAGCTTTCTTT
-	TRBV6-4	TRBJ1-6	-	CASSESFSYNSPLHF	TGTGCCAGCAGTGAGTCCTTCTCCTATAATTCACCCCTCCACTTT
few	TRBV9	TRBJ1-1	-	CASSVTGYNTEAFF	TGTGCCAGCAGCGTTACAGGGTACAACACTGAAGCTTTCTTT
-	TRBV4-1	TRBJ2-7	-	CASSHTGIGYEQYF	TGCGCCAGCAGCCACACAGGGATCGGCTACGAGCAGTACTTC
once	TRBV12-3/TRBV12-4	TRBJ1-2	-	CASSLDGYYGYTF	TGTGCCAGCAGCCTCGACGGGTACTATGGCTACACCTTC
-	TRBV7-3	TRBJ2-3	-	CASSLLGTDTQYF	TGTGCCAGCAGCTTACTAGGCACAGATACGCAGTATTTT
-	TRBV6-5	TRBJ2-3	-	CASSYSGPRGTDTQYF	TGTGCCAGCAGTTATTCCGGGCCGAGGGGCACAGATACGCAGTATTTT
-	TRBV7-3	TRBJ2-2	-	CASSLTDHSALRAGELFF	TGTGCCAGCAGCTTAACGGACCATAGCGCCCTGAGGGCCGGGGAGCTGTTTTTT
-	TRBV29-1	TRBJ2-3	TRBD2	CSVENRGGTDTQYF	TGCAGCGTTGAGAATCGGGGGGGCACAGATACGCAGTATTTT
-	TRBV5-1	TRBJ1-2	-	CASSLAGNLDGYTF	TGCGCCAGCAGCTTGGCCGGGAACTTGGATGGCTACACCTTC
-	TRBV4-3	TRBJ1-1	-	CASSQFQRTEAFF	TGCGCCAGCAGCCAATTCCAGCGGACTGAAGCTTTCTTT
-	TRBV5-8	TRBJ2-5	TRBD1	CASSSYDREETQYF	TGTGCCAGCAGCTCATATGACAGGGAAGAGACCCAGTACTTC
-	TRBV27	TRBJ2-7	TRBD2	CASSLSLAGSYEQYF	TGTGCCAGCAGTTTGAGTCTAGCGGGCTCCTACGAGCAGTACTTC
once	TRBV28	TRBJ1-5	-	CASSSTPQGEGNQPQHF	TGTGCCAGCAGTTCCACTCCACAGGGTGAGGGCAATCAGCCCCAGCATTTT
-	TRBV7-9	TRBJ2-7	-	CASSLAGQGWDEQYF	TGTGCCAGCAGCTTAGCGGGCCAGGGATGGGACGAGCAGTACTTC